Listed here is a single T cell receptor (beta chain). Original analysis: Nucleated cell number was recorded as an estimate derived from reference gene primer amplification. The protocol was immunoSEQ multiplex PCR, while the TCRdb copy is restricted to in-frame clones and leaves out a portion. V, J and clone size reflect that table, while D and trimming were determined from the DNA. The sample shows around 220,000 clones, around 88% of them seen only once. Germline V gene sequence: CDR1 SNHLY, CDR2 FYNNEI. CDR3 length: 13 residues. Between the trimmed V and J ends, which lost 9 bases and 7 bases, there was a span of 15 bases. The data originate from a study of blood T cell repertoires in COVID-19. Background on the study: Both acute and convalescent COVID-19 samples were obtained from the United States, Italy and Spain. T cells, B-cell-depleted T cells, or PBMCs supplied cDNA or gDNA.

Sequences were obtained from peripheral blood. This TCR came from a man younger than 35 with active or convalescent COVID-19. The rearrangement joins TRBV2 to TRBJ2-2; the D gene is possibly TRBD2 (6 bases). The CDR3 here is CARMGGSYGELFF. CDR3 coding DNA: TGTGCCAGGATGGGGGGTTCTTACGGGGAGCTGTTTTTT. The whole variable domain, remainder taken from reference TRBV2 and TRBJ2-2, is EPEVTQTPSHQVTQMGQEVILRCVPISNHLYFYWYRQILGQKVEFLVSFYNNEISEKSEIFDDQFSVERPDGSNFTLKIRSTKLEDSAMYFCARMGGSYGELFFGEGSRLTVL.